The clone carrying this T cell receptor (beta chain) was counted at least ten times. Its target is unknown. The data stem from a study of regulatory T cells in long-lasting Graves disease. HTBI primers from iRepertoire and Arm-PCR of CDR3 regions yielded the TCR beta libraries. MiXCR, run by TCRdb on the multiplex PCR reads, gives a single entry per CDR3 protein. This table holds approximately 480,000 distinct CDR3 sequences, about 16% found once. General observations from the study: Whereas around 970 public clonotypes were shared by new patients, persistent patients shared more, at some 2,500.

As for time point: newly diagnosed GD, antithyroid drugs for less than 3 months. Extracted RNA from PBMCs served as the source of the TCR library. As a group, patients came from one endocrinology department in Xi'an, China. V lost 4 bases, J lost 3 bases, and 2 bases stayed unmatched. This CDR3 has 15 amino acids. CDR1 and CDR2 (germline): SEHNR, FQNEAQ (reference sequence). The same sample was also used in a study of T cells in Graves' hyperthyroidism and ophthalmopathy. This second study says: HTBI primers were the set used in a first-round RT-PCR of the TCR CDR3. Peripheral blood also featured most of the thyroid clonotypes expanded above 0.001.

This receptor was identified in a man aged 35 to 55 with Graves disease. Material: peripheral blood mononuclear cells (PBMCs), obtained at new diagnosis, from a patient treated with antithyroid drugs. The rearrangement links TRBV7-9 to TRBJ2-7; 14 bases agree with TRBD2. The CDR3 loop is CASSSGLAGVYEQYF. The CDR3 DNA follows: TGTGCCAGCAGCTCGGGACTAGCGGGAGTCTACGAGCAGTACTTC. Looking up the rest from reference TRBV7-9 and TRBJ2-7 gives the full variable domain: DTGVSQNPRHKITKRGQNVTFRCDPISEHNRLYWYRQTLGQGPEFLTYFQNEAQLEKSRLLSDRFSAERPKGSFSTLEIQRTEQGDSAMYLCASSSGLAGVYEQYFGPGTRLTVT.